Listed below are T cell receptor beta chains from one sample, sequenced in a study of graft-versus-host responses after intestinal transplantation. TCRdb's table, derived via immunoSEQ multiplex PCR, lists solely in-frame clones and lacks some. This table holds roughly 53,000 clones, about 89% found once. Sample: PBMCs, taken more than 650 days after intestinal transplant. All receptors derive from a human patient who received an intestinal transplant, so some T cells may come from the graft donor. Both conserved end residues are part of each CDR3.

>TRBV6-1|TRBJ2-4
CASSERNIQYF
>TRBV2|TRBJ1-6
CASSEPVPEWGHNSPLHF
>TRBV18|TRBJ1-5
CASSPGGQPQHF
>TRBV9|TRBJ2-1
CASSARTGGWDEQFF
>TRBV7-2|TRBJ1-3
CASSPVRGDTIYF
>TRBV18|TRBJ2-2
CASSPPTGGNTGELFF
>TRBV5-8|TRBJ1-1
CASSLRIMNTEAFF
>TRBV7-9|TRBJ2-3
CASSRGDSYMADTQYF
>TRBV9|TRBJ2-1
CASSVGTEQFF
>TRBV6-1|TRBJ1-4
CASSDPVQDINEKLFF
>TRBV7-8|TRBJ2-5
CASSFLIGLAGEETQYF
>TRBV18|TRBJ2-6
CASSPMAGANVLTF
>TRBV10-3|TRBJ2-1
CAISLSGTAGNEQFF
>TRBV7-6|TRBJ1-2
CASSYDSYGYTF
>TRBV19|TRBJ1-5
CASSIDPMGRRPQHF
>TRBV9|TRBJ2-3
CASSPQGTDTQYF
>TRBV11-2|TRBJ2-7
CASSLSAGGNYEQYF
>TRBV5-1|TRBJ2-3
CASSDGRGARTDTQYF
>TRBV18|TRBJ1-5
CASSPGTADSNQPQHF
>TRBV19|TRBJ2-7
CASSPTSVAQIEQYF
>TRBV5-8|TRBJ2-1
CASSLAGGPHQFF
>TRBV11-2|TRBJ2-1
CASSLGGSSYNEQFF
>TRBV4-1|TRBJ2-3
CASSQRQGASTDTQYF
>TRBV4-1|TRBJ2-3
CASSQDSSTDTQYF
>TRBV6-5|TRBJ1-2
CASNYRGQESYTF
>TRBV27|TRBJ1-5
CASSPYATGGSNQPQHF